This T cell receptor (beta chain) comes out of a study of blood T cell repertoires in COVID-19. Across the whole study: The origin of the acute and convalescent COVID-19 samples was the United States, Italy and Spain. T cells, B-cell-depleted T cells, or PBMCs supplied cDNA or gDNA.

The method was immunoSEQ multiplex PCR; TCRdb's version includes in-frame clones alone and lacks a portion of them. The table lists hundreds of thousands of clones, about nine tenths of them singletons. The germline gives CDR1 MRHNA, CDR2 SNTAGT. CDR3 length: 15 amino acids. The V and J ends lost 2 bases and 4 bases, in that order; junction bases with no gene match: 5. This study enrolled people aged roughly 18 to 90 from around 25 US geographic areas. Material for sequencing was PBMCs or T cells enriched from blood (not recorded which). This TCR was recovered from a man aged 25 to 45 who had recovered from COVID-19. V and J are TRBV6-4 and TRBJ2-1; 7 bases fit TRBD2. CDR3 nucleotides: TGTGCCAGCAGTGACGGGGCGGGAGAATACAATGAGCAGTTCTTC. It is translated as CASSDGAGEYNEQFF.